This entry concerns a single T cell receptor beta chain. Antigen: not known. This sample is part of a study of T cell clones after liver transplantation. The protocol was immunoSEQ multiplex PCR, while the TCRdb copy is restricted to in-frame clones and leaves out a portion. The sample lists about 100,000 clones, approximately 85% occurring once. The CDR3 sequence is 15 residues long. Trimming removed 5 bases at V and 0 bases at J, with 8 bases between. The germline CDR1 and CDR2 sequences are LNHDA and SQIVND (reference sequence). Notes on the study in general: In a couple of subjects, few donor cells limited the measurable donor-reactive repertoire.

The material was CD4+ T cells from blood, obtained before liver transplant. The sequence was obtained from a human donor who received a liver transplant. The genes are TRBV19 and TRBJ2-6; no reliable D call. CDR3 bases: TGTGCCAGTAGTTCACCGGACTCTGGGGCCAACGTCCTGACTTTC. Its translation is CASSSPDSGANVLTF.